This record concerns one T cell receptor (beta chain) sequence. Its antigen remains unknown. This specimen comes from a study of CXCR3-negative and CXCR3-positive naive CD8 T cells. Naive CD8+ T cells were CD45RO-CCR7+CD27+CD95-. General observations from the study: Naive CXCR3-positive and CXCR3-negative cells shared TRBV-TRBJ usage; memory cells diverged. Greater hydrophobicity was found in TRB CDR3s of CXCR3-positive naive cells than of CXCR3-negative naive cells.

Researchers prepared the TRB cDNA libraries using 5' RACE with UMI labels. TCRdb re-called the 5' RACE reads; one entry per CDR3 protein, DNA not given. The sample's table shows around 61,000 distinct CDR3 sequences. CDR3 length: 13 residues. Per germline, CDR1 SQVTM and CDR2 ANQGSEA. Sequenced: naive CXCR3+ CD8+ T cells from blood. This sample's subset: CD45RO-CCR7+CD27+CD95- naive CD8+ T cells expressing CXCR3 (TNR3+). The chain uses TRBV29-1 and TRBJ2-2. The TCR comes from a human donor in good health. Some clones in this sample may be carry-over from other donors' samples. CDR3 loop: CSVESGLTGELFF.